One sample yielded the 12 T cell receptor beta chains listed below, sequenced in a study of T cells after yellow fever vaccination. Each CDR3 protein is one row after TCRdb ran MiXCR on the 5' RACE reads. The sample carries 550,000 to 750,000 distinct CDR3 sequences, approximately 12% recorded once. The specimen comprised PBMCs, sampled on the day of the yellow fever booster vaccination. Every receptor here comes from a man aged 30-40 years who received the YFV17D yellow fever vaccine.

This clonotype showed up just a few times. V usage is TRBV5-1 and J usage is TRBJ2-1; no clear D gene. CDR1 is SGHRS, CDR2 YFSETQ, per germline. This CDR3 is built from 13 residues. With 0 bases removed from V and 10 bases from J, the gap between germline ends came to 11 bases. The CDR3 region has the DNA TGCGCCAGCAGCTTGGCCAACAGCCCCGAGCAGTTCTTC. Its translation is CASSLANSPEQFF.

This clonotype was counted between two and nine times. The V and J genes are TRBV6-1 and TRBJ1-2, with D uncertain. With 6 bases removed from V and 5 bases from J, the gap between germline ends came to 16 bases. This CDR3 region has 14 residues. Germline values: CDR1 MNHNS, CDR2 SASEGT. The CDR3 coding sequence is TGTGCCAGCAGCTCCGGAGCCAAGACTTATGGCTACACCTTC. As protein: CASSSGAKTYGYTF.

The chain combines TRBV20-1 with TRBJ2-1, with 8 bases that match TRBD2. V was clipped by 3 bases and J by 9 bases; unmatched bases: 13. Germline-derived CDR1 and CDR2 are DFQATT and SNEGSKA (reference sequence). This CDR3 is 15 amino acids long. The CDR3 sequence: CSASPRGGPVTEQFF. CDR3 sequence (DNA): TGCAGTGCTAGCCCACGCGGGGGGCCCGTAACTGAGCAGTTCTTC.

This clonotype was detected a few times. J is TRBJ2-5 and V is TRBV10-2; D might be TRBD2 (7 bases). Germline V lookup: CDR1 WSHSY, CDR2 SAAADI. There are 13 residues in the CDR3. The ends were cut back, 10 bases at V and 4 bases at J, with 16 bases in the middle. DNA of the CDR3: TGCGCCACCTCTCTGGGGGGGCCAGAGACCCAGTACTTC. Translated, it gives CATSLGGPETQYF.

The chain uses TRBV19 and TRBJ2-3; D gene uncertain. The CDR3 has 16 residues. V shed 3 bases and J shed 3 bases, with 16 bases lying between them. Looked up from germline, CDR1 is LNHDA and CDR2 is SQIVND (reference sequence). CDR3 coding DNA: TGTGCCAGTAGTATTAGGCGGATAGTCGGGACAGATACGCAGTATTTT. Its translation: CASSIRRIVGTDTQYF.

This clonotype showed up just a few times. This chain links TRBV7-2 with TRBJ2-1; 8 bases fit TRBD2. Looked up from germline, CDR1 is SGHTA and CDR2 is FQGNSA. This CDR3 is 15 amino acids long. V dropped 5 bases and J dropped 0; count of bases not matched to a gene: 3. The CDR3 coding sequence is TGTGCCAGCAGCCGTAGCGGGAACTCCTACAATGAGCAGTTCTTC. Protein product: CASSRSGNSYNEQFF.

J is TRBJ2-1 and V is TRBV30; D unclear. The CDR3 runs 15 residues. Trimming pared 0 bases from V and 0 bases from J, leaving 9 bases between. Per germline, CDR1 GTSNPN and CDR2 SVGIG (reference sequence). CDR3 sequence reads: CAWSVSLSSYNEQFF. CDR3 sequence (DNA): TGTGCCTGGAGTGTATCCCTTAGCTCCTACAATGAGCAGTTCTTC.

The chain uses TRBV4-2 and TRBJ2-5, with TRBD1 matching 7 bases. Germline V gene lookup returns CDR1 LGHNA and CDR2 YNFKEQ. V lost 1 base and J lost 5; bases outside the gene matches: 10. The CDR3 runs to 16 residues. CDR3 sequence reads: CASSQGAEGGRETQYF. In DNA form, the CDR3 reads TGTGCCAGCAGCCAAGGTGCAGAAGGGGGCCGGGAGACCCAGTACTTC.

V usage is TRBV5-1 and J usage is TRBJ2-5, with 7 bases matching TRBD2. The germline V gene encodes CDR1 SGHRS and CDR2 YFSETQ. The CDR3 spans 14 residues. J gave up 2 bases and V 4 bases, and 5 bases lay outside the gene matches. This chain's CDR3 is CASSTGGRQETQYF. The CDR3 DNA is TGCGCCAGCAGCACGGGAGGCCGACAAGAGACCCAGTACTTC.

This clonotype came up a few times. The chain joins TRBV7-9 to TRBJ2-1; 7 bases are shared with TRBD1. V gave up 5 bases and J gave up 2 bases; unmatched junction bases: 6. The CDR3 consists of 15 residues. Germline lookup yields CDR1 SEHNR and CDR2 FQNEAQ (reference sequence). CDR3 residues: CASSIRQGTYNEQFF. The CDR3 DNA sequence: TGTGCCAGCAGCATTCGACAGGGAACCTACAATGAGCAGTTCTTC.

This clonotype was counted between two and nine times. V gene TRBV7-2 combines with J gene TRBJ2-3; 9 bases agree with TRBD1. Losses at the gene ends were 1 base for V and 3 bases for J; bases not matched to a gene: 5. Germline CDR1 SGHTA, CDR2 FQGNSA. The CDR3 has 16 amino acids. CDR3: CASSLVGDRVTDTQYF. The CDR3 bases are TGTGCCAGCAGCTTAGTCGGGGACAGGGTTACAGATACGCAGTATTTT.

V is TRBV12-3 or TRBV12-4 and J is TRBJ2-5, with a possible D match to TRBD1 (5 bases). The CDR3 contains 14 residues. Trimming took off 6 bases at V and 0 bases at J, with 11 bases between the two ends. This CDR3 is CASRPDSYQETQYF. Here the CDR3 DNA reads TGTGCCAGCAGACCTGACAGTTACCAAGAGACCCAGTACTTC.